This T cell receptor (beta chain) was found in a study of CD8+CD57+ T cells in acquired aplastic anemia. Genomic DNA constituted the template upon which TCR beta VDJ and CDR3 profiling was performed. TCRdb reanalysed the reads using MiXCR and keeps one entry per CDR3 protein. This repertoire shows 68,000 or so distinct CDR3 sequences, roughly 50% found once; its top ten account for about 8.9%. V dropped 9 bases and J dropped 6 bases, with 15 bases sitting between them. Germline loops: CDR1 SGHVS, CDR2 FQNEAQ. The CDR3 has 13 amino acids. Sequencing used sorted CD4+, CD8+, or CD8+CD57+ T cells (not recorded which) from PBMCs. This TCR was recovered from a human donor in good health, serving as a control. The V call is TRBV7-8, the J call TRBJ2-1; D possibly corresponds to TRBD2 (5 bases). CDR3 nucleotide sequence: TGTGCCAGTAGTTACGGCGGGCGCAATGAGCAGTTCTTC. This gives the protein CASSYGGRNEQFF. The whole variable domain, filled in from reference TRBV7-8 and TRBJ2-1, reads GAGVSQSPRYKVAKRGQDVALRCDPISGHVSLFWYQQALGQGPEFLTYFQNEAQLDKSGLPSDRFFAERPEGSVSTLKIQRTQQEDSAVYLCASSYGGRNEQFFGPGTRLTVL.